The clone carrying this TCR beta chain was seen a handful of times. The data derive from a study of patients and donors after allogeneic stem cell transplantation. Using its own MiXCR run on the RT-PCR reads, TCRdb lists one record per CDR3 protein. The sample shows hundreds of thousands of distinct CDR3 sequences, around 16% of them seen only once. CDR1 is SNHLY, CDR2 FYNNEI, per germline. The CDR3 runs 12 residues. The junction had 4 bases not matched to a gene; V was cut back by 4 bases and J by 13 bases. The sample consisted of blood, either unsorted or a sorted T cell fraction (not recorded which). The genes are TRBV2 and TRBJ2-1; 10 bases align to TRBD1. The source of this sequence is a human donor who was either an allogeneic HSCT recipient or a stem cell or donor lymphocyte infusion donor (not recorded which). It is not recorded whose cells these are; they may come from a transplant donor. The CDR3 sequence: CASSVDRGHQFF. CDR3 in DNA: TGTGCCAGCAGTGTAGACAGGGGGCATCAGTTCTTC.